Listed here are 6 T cell receptor beta chains from one sample, sequenced in a study of regulatory T cells in long-lasting Graves disease. Through Arm-PCR of CDR3 regions and iRepertoire HTBI primers, TCR beta libraries were built. TCRdb re-derived calls from the multiplex PCR reads in MiXCR, one entry per CDR3 protein. Here the sample spans under 450,000 distinct CDR3 sequences, 20% to 25% being singletons. Time point of the sample: persistent/refractory GD, antithyroid drugs over 5 years with positive TRAb. PBMCs were the source of the RNA used for TCR sequencing. The sample was peripheral blood mononuclear cells (PBMCs), taken when the disease was refractory, from a patient treated with antithyroid drugs. These receptors all come from a woman between 35 and 50 years old with Graves disease.

This clonotype was seen only a few times. The chain links TRBV2 to TRBJ2-3; 12 nucleotides line up with TRBD2. This CDR3 contains 16 residues. Germline V gene sequence: CDR1 SNHLY, CDR2 FYNNEI. The V and J ends lost 5 bases and 4 bases, in that order; junction bases with no gene match: 7. The CDR3 nucleotides are TGTGCCAGCAGTTCGGGACTAGCGGGTCTGGCAGATACGCAGTATTTT. As protein: CASSSGLAGLADTQYF.

In the case of this clonotype: A much larger clone differs by one base, so this may be a read error. The chain joins TRBV28 to TRBJ1-5; 7 bases map to TRBD1. In germline, CDR1 is MDHEN, CDR2 SYDVKM. CDR3 length equals 15 residues. CDR3 region: CAGSGDSPVNQPQHF. CDR3 in DNA: TGTGCCGGCAGTGGGGACAGCCCCGTGAATCAGCCCCAGCATTTT.

In its sample, this clonotype was seen many times. The rearrangement uses TRBV7-3 and TRBJ2-7; the match to TRBD2 covers 11 bases. Germline CDR1 SGHTA, CDR2 FQGTGA. V lost 5 bases, J lost 4 bases, and 7 bases stayed unmatched. The CDR3 contains 15 residues. This chain's CDR3 is CASSPLAGGPYEQYF. Here the CDR3 DNA reads TGTGCCAGCAGCCCGCTAGCGGGAGGACCATACGAGCAGTACTTC.

This clonotype was observed at least ten times. This sequence joins TRBV2 and TRBJ2-5; D may be TRBD2 (6 bases). V was cut by 4 bases and J by 5 bases, with 17 bases left in between. The CDR3 runs to 15 residues. Per germline, CDR1 SNHLY and CDR2 FYNNEI. CDR3: CASSGGVRRSETQYF. CDR3 DNA: TGTGCCAGCAGTGGGGGGGTTAGGAGGTCTGAGACCCAGTACTTC.

This clonotype showed up just a few times. DNA of the CDR3: TGTGCCAGCAGTTCCCCCACGTTCGCAGATACGCAGTATTTT. Its translation: CASSSPTFADTQYF. The V gene is TRBV27, the J gene TRBJ2-3; D not certain. Germline values: CDR1 MNHEY, CDR2 SMNVEV (reference sequence). V lost 4 bases and J 4 bases, leaving 12 bases between the germline ends. This CDR3 comprises 14 residues.

This clonotype was counted many times. The chain is built from TRBV6-2 or TRBV6-3 and TRBJ2-4; 9 bases fit TRBD1. The germline V gene has CDR1 MNHEY and CDR2 SVGEGT. This CDR3 is 16 amino acids long. J lost 6 bases, V lost 5 bases, and 11 bases had no gene match. The CDR3: CASSIPATGGGNIQYF. Here the CDR3 DNA reads TGTGCCAGCAGTATTCCGGCGACAGGGGGGGGAAACATTCAGTACTTC.